The 7 T cell receptor beta chains in this list originate from one sample, sequenced in a study of T cells in Graves' hyperthyroidism and ophthalmopathy. RNA transcripts served as the template for amplifying TCR beta CDR3 regions. Carried out on the TCR CDR3, a first-round RT-PCR used the HTBI primer set. TCRdb called the multiplex PCR reads again in MiXCR, with one record for every CDR3 protein. The sample holds hundreds of thousands of distinct CDR3 sequences, roughly 13% seen once. Sequencing was carried out using blood. The receptors originated from a woman aged 18 to 35 with Graves' hyperthyroidism.

The chain links TRBV20-1 to TRBJ2-1; TRBD2 agrees at 15 bases. The CDR3 totals 15 residues. The trim removed 6 bases at V and 7 bases at J, leaving 7 bases unmatched. The germline V gene has CDR1 DFQATT and CDR2 SNEGSKA (reference sequence). The CDR3 loop is CSAIGLAGGGNEQFF. In nucleotides, the CDR3 is TGCAGTGCCATAGGACTAGCGGGAGGGGGAAATGAGCAGTTCTTC.

This chain links TRBV5-6 with TRBJ2-2, with TRBD1 identical over 8 bases. V lost 4 bases, J lost 1 base, and 9 bases stayed unmatched. Germline V gene lookup returns CDR1 SGHDT and CDR2 YYEEEE. This CDR3 is 17 amino acids long. The CDR3 reads CASSHRGGQENTGELFF. The CDR3, as DNA: TGTGCCAGCAGCCATCGAGGGGGACAGGAGAACACCGGGGAGCTGTTTTTT.

The chain joins TRBV10-1 to TRBJ2-7, with TRBD1 identical over 8 bases. The CDR3 runs 13 residues. Per the germline V gene, CDR1 is WNHNN and CDR2 is SYGVQD (reference sequence). The J segment lost 2 bases and the V segment lost 8 bases, leaving 5 bases of the junction unmatched. This chain's CDR3 is CASDRDRTYEQYF. The DNA of the CDR3 is TGCGCCAGCGACCGGGACAGGACCTACGAGCAGTACTTC.

The sample holds many counts of this clonotype. The genes are TRBV7-2 and TRBJ2-1; 14 nucleotides match TRBD2. The CDR3 covers 16 residues. Germline V gene sequence: CDR1 SGHTA, CDR2 FQGNSA. The junction had 7 bases not matched to a gene; V was cut back by 5 bases and J by 7 bases. CDR3 region: CASSPTSGRAWNEQFF. The CDR3 bases are TGTGCCAGCAGCCCGACTAGCGGGAGGGCCTGGAATGAGCAGTTCTTC.

This clonotype came up many times. V and J are TRBV28 and TRBJ2-5; 8 nucleotides line up with TRBD2. The CDR3 runs to 16 residues. V shed 3 bases and J 1 base; nucleotides not matched to a gene: 7. Germline values: CDR1 MDHEN, CDR2 SYDVKM. CDR3 loop: CASSLSGGTLQETQYF. Here the CDR3 DNA reads TGTGCCAGCAGTTTGTCGGGAGGGACCCTCCAAGAGACCCAGTACTTC. The whole variable domain, remainder taken from reference TRBV28 and TRBJ2-5, is DVKVTQSSRYLVKRTGEKVFLECVQDMDHENMFWYRQDPGLGLRLIYFSYDVKMKEKGDIPEGYSVSREKKERFSLILESASTNQTSMYLCASSLSGGTLQETQYFGPGTRLLVL.

This clonotype was found many times. V gene TRBV29-1 combines with J gene TRBJ2-3, with D hard to call. Trimming shortened V by 3 bases and J by 1 base, and 11 bases separated the two germline ends. The V gene's germline CDR1 is SQVTM and CDR2 ANQGSEA. CDR3 length: 14 amino acids. The CDR3 DNA reads as TGCAGCGTTGATTCCGGGTTGGGCACAGATACGCAGTATTTT. Translated: CSVDSGLGTDTQYF.

The sample holds many counts of this clonotype. The chain uses TRBV18 and TRBJ2-5; TRBD2 aligns across 10 bases. The trim removed 2 bases at V and 3 bases at J, leaving 6 bases unmatched. The V gene's germline CDR1 is KGHSH and CDR2 LQKENI. CDR3 length: 16 residues. In DNA, the CDR3 is TGTGCCAGCTCACCATGGGCTAGCGGGAGTGAAGAGACCCAGTACTTC. Residues: CASSPWASGSEETQYF.